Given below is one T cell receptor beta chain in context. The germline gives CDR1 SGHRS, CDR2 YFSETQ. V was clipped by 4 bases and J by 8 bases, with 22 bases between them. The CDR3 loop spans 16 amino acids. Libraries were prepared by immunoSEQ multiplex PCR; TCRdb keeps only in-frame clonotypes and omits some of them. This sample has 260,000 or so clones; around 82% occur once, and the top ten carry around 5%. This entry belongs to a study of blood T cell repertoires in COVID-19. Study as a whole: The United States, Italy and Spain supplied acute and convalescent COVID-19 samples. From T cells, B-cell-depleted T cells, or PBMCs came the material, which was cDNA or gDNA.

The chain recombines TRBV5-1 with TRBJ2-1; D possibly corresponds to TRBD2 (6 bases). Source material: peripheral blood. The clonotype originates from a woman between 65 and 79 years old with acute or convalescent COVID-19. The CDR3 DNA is TGCGCCAGCAGCCTCGGAGGGACCCACCACACCGATGAGCAGTTCTTC. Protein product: CASSLGGTHHTDEQFF.